This TCR beta chain was observed in a study of cytomegalovirus exposure and HLA in healthy donors. Study outcomes and limitations: Listed as cytomegalovirus-associated were 150 to 200 TCR beta chains.

The CDR3 runs to 12 residues. Germline assignment: CDR1 SGHTA and CDR2 FQGNSA. V shed 4 bases and J 12 bases; nucleotides not matched to a gene: 5. The primer mix had 60 Vbeta and 13 Jbeta primers. Profiled with immunoSEQ multiplex PCR; TCRdb holds only in-frame clones, not every one. The top ten hold around 3.1% of the sample, which has over 110,000 clones, more than 75% seen once. Concerning this clone itself: The target antigen is unknown.

Sequencing was performed on PBMCs. The receptor's source is a female donor in good health and CMV-seronegative. The chain has TRBV7-2 and TRBJ2-1, with TRBD2 matching over 8 bases. CDR3 amino acids: CASSSPSGRQFF. The CDR3 DNA reads as TGTGCCAGCAGCTCCCCCAGCGGGAGGCAGTTCTTC.